The 27 T cell receptor beta chains presented below share a single source sample, sequenced in a study of memory CD4+ T cells and cytomegalovirus serostatus. The sort gate was single viable CD3+CD4+CD8-CD45RO+ cells for memory CD4+ T cells. TCRdb keeps only in-frame clones here, not all; method: immunoSEQ multiplex PCR. Among tens of thousands of clones listed, roughly 80% were seen once. The material sequenced was memory CD4+ T cells from blood. The source is an adult in good health and CMV-seronegative.

The gene calls are TRBV2 and TRBJ2-5; 8 nucleotides line up with TRBD1. This CDR3 spans 13 amino acids. Germline CDR1 is SNHLY and CDR2 is FYNNEI. Trimming removed 6 bases from V and 4 bases from J; junction bases left unmatched: 4. This chain's CDR3 is CASSQGARETQYF. CDR3 DNA sequence: TGTGCCAGCAGCCAGGGGGCGCGAGAGACCCAGTACTTC.

The V call is TRBV19, the J call TRBJ1-6; no firm D call. V dropped 7 bases and J dropped 6 bases, with 19 bases sitting between them. Germline lookup yields CDR1 LNHDA and CDR2 SQIVND (reference sequence). The CDR3 loop spans 16 amino acids. DNA for the CDR3: TGTGCCAGTACTAACGGCGGGGTCGCTCTTAATTCACCCCTCCACTTT. This sequence encodes CASTNGGVALNSPLHF.

Here the CDR3 DNA reads TGTGCCAGCAGCCCGCTTGGGTTGACAGGGGTGGCCTACGAGCAGTACTTC. Translation: CASSPLGLTGVAYEQYF. The genes are TRBV7-8 and TRBJ2-7, with 8 bases identical to TRBD1. J was trimmed by 2 bases and V by 5 bases; bases with no gene match: 14. The germline CDR1 and CDR2 sequences are SGHVS and FQNEAQ. This CDR3 region has 17 residues.

This rearrangement joins TRBV19 to TRBJ1-5; 7 nucleotides agree with TRBD1. The germline V gene has CDR1 LNHDA and CDR2 SQIVND (reference sequence). The CDR3 runs to 15 residues. Unmatched junction bases numbered 5, after V lost 6 bases and J lost 0 bases. As DNA, the CDR3 is TGTGCCAGTAGCCCAGACAGGGATAGCAATCAGCCCCAGCATTTT. Its translation is CASSPDRDSNQPQHF.

The gene calls are TRBV5-5 and TRBJ2-7; maybe TRBD2 (5 bases). Per the germline V gene, CDR1 is SGHKS and CDR2 is YYEKEE (reference sequence). Between the trimmed V and J ends, which lost 0 bases and 5 bases, there was a span of 12 bases. This CDR3 has 14 amino acids. CDR3 residues: CASSLGGIKNEQYF. As DNA, the CDR3 is TGTGCCAGCAGCTTGGGAGGGATTAAGAACGAGCAGTACTTC.

This chain joins TRBV5-1 and TRBJ2-1; 9 nucleotides match TRBD1. Trimming cost V 2 bases and J 3 bases; bases outside gene matches: 6. The CDR3 is 16 residues long. In germline, CDR1 is SGHRS, CDR2 YFSETQ. CDR3 amino acids: CASSLQGALSYNEQFF. CDR3 nucleotides: TGCGCCAGCAGCTTACAGGGGGCGCTTAGCTACAATGAGCAGTTCTTC.

V and J are TRBV6-1 and TRBJ2-1; 8 nucleotides agree with TRBD1. Germline CDR1 reads MNHNS; CDR2 reads SASEGT. This CDR3 is built from 15 residues. V was clipped by 1 base and J by 3 bases; unmatched bases: 2. CDR3 protein: CASSEVQGVYNEQFF. DNA for the CDR3: TGTGCCAGCAGTGAAGTACAGGGGGTCTACAATGAGCAGTTCTTC.

This clone has a handful of counts. The chain couples TRBV7-8 to TRBJ2-3; D may be TRBD1 or TRBD2 (5 bases each). Germline CDR1 reads SGHVS; CDR2 reads FQNEAQ. The CDR3 is 13 amino acids. The V gene lost 5 bases and the J gene lost 11 bases, with 17 bases spanning the gap. CDR3 protein: CASSILWGSGQYF. In DNA form, the CDR3 reads TGTGCCAGCAGCATTCTATGGGGGTCGGGGCAGTATTTT.

V gene TRBV9 combines with J gene TRBJ2-3; tentatively, D is TRBD1 (6 bases). The germline V gene encodes CDR1 SGDLS and CDR2 YYNGEE. The CDR3 sequence is 14 residues long. Trimming stripped 4 bases from V and 0 bases from J, with 9 bases between. The CDR3 protein is CASSPGQSTDTQYF. In DNA, the CDR3 is TGTGCCAGCAGCCCCGGACAGAGCACAGATACGCAGTATTTT.

J is TRBJ1-3 and V is TRBV28; D not resolved. This CDR3 region has 15 residues. CDR1 and CDR2 (germline): MDHEN, SYDVKM. The V and J ends lost 3 bases and 0 bases respectively, with 9 bases between them. The CDR3 loop is CASSFPAGSGNTIYF. Written as DNA, the CDR3 is TGTGCCAGCAGTTTTCCGGCAGGCTCTGGAAACACCATATATTTT.

The chain links TRBV18 to TRBJ1-4; tentative D call: TRBD1 (5 bases). Per the germline V gene, CDR1 is KGHSH and CDR2 is LQKENI. The CDR3 runs 14 residues. Deletions cut 5 bases from V and 3 bases from J, with 10 bases between. The CDR3 DNA reads TGTGCCAGCTCAGGGACTGGACCTAATGAAAAACTGTTTTTT. Translation gives CASSGTGPNEKLFF.

The V and J genes are TRBV6-6 and TRBJ2-5; D uncertain. The CDR3 is made up of 12 amino acids. The germline V and J ends were trimmed by 6 bases and 5 bases, with 10 bases remaining between them. Germline CDR1 and CDR2: MNHNY and SVGAGI (reference sequence). CDR3: CASSPPGETQYF. The CDR3 bases are TGTGCCAGCAGCCCCCCCGGGGAGACCCAGTACTTC.

The chain employs TRBV5-4 and TRBJ2-7, with 8 nucleotides matching TRBD1. The CDR3 is made up of 14 amino acids. Trimming cost V 0 bases and J 7 bases; bases outside gene matches: 6. Per the germline V gene, CDR1 is SGHNT and CDR2 is YYREEE (reference sequence). For the CDR3, the DNA is TGTGCCAGCAGCTTGGAGCCCAGGGGGCGGGAGCAGTACTTC. Protein sequence: CASSLEPRGREQYF. The entire variable domain, with the rest obtained from reference TRBV5-4 and TRBJ2-7, is as follows: ETGVTQSPTHLIKTRGQQVTLRCSSQSGHNTVSWYQQALGQGPQFIFQYYREEENGRGNFPPRFSGLQFPNYSSELNVNALELDDSALYLCASSLEPRGREQYFGPGTRLTVT.

V usage is TRBV7-9 and J usage is TRBJ2-1; TRBD2 agrees at 9 bases. The V gene's germline CDR1 is SEHNR and CDR2 FQNEAQ (reference sequence). Trimming cost V 5 bases and J 6 bases; bases outside gene matches: 8. There are 15 residues in the CDR3. CDR3 sequence reads: CASSRSGGTTNEQFF. In nucleotides, the CDR3 is TGTGCCAGCAGCCGAAGCGGGGGGACGACCAATGAGCAGTTCTTC. Using reference TRBV7-9 and TRBJ2-1 for the parts outside the CDR3, the full variable domain is DTGVSQNPRHKITKRGQNVTFRCDPISEHNRLYWYRQTLGQGPEFLTYFQNEAQLEKSRLLSDRFSAERPKGSFSTLEIQRTEQGDSAMYLCASSRSGGTTNEQFFGPGTRLTVL.

This clone was observed a handful of times. The rearrangement links TRBV5-6 to TRBJ2-7, with a possible D match to TRBD2 (5 bases). The CDR3 runs 12 residues. The V end lost 4 bases, the J end lost 7 bases, and 12 bases lay between the germline ends. Germline lookup yields CDR1 SGHDT and CDR2 YYEEEE. This chain's CDR3 is CASSIGLREQYF. The CDR3 DNA is TGTGCCAGCAGCATAGGACTCCGTGAGCAGTACTTC.

The chain joins TRBV5-6 to TRBJ2-5; perhaps TRBD2 as D (6 bases). Germline-derived CDR1 and CDR2 are SGHDT and YYEEEE. With 0 bases removed from V and 7 bases from J, the gap between germline ends came to 16 bases. This CDR3 is built from 15 residues. The CDR3 bases are TGTGCCAGCAGCTTGGGACGGATTTGGGGAGGGACCCAGTACTTC. Translation gives CASSLGRIWGGTQYF.

On this clone itself: One base away lies a much larger clone, so this may be a sequencing read error. Other nucleotide sequences from this sample produce the same CDR3. V and J are TRBV30 and TRBJ1-5; D gene unclear. CDR3 size: 14 residues. Germline loops: CDR1 GTSNPN, CDR2 SVGIG (reference sequence). Trimming removed 0 bases from V and 2 bases from J, with 8 bases in between. Written as DNA, the CDR3 is TGTGCCTGGAGTGTTCGGGGAGGCAATCAGCCCCAGCATTTT. Translated: CAWSVRGGNQPQHF. Together with reference TRBV30 and TRBJ1-5, the CDR3 gives the full variable domain: SQTIHQWPATLVQPVGSPLSLECTVEGTSNPNLYWYRQAAGRGLQLLFYSVGIGQISSEVPQNLSASRPQDRQFILSSKKLLLSDSGFYLCAWSVRGGNQPQHFGDGTRLSIL.

This clone was seen just once. CDR3 in DNA: TGTGCCAGCAGTGAGTCCCTAGCGGGGACAGATACGCAGTATTTT. Translation: CASSESLAGTDTQYF. This rearrangement joins TRBV2 to TRBJ2-3, with 9 bases identical to TRBD2. The trim removed 3 bases at V and 3 bases at J, leaving 4 bases unmatched. The germline CDR1 and CDR2 sequences are SNHLY and FYNNEI. The CDR3 loop spans 15 amino acids.

The genes are TRBV11-3 and TRBJ2-5, with D unclear. Germline V gene sequence: CDR1 SGHNT, CDR2 YENEEA. The CDR3 is made up of 13 amino acids. With 5 bases removed from V and 5 bases from J, the gap between germline ends came to 12 bases. The CDR3 spells CASSAGPLETQYF. The CDR3 DNA reads as TGTGCCAGCAGCGCAGGCCCCCTGGAGACCCAGTACTTC.

The chain combines TRBV19 with TRBJ2-3, with 9 bases lining up with TRBD2. Germline assignment: CDR1 LNHDA and CDR2 SQIVND (reference sequence). V gave up 6 bases and J gave up 6 bases; unmatched junction bases: 16. The CDR3 spans 17 residues. DNA for the CDR3: TGTGCCAGTAGCATCAACGATAGGGGACTAGCTGGGGATACGCAGTATTTT. This gives the protein CASSINDRGLAGDTQYF.

The genes are TRBV7-3 and TRBJ2-2; 12 nucleotides align to TRBD2. Germline assignment: CDR1 SGHTA and CDR2 FQGTGA. This CDR3 is 19 amino acids long. V lost 5 bases to trimming and J lost 2 bases; unmatched junction nucleotides: 12. CDR3 loop: CASSRAPTSGGRNTGELFF. Here the CDR3 DNA reads TGTGCCAGCAGCAGAGCCCCAACTAGCGGGGGGAGAAACACCGGGGAGCTGTTTTTT.

This clone was detected only a few times. This sequence joins TRBV7-2 and TRBJ1-1; 10 nucleotides align to TRBD1. Germline trimming cut 5 bases from V and 4 bases from J; bases unmatched to any gene: 10. Looked up from germline, CDR1 is SGHTA and CDR2 is FQGNSA. The CDR3 contains 16 residues. The CDR3 DNA reads as TGTGCCAGCAGCATGACCGGGACAGGGGTTGGCACTGAAGCTTTCTTT. Its protein product is CASSMTGTGVGTEAFF.

This sequence joins TRBV10-3 and TRBJ1-1; 10 nucleotides line up with TRBD1. With 8 bases clipped from V and 3 bases from J, the junction kept 9 bases outside the gene matches. The CDR3 extends over 15 amino acids. Germline assignment: CDR1 ENHRY and CDR2 SYGVKD. CDR3 bases: TGTGCCATCGCAAGGGACAGGGGTGGGGACACTGAAGCTTTCTTT. Translating gives CAIARDRGGDTEAFF.

The chain couples TRBV6-5 to TRBJ1-2; D perhaps matches TRBD1 (6 bases). Germline V lookup: CDR1 MNHEY, CDR2 SVGAGI. The V end was cut by 4 bases, the J end by 0 bases, with 9 bases between. The CDR3 loop spans 14 amino acids. The CDR3 spells CASSSQGPNYGYTF. DNA for the CDR3: TGTGCCAGCAGTTCCCAGGGGCCTAACTATGGCTACACCTTC.

J is TRBJ2-5 and V is TRBV5-1, with D perhaps TRBD2 (6 bases). Germline V gives CDR1 SGHRS, CDR2 YFSETQ. This CDR3 contains 16 residues. Deletions cut 4 bases from V and 5 bases from J, with 21 bases between. The CDR3 bases are TGCGCCAGCAGCGCGCGGCGGGGCCAAGGGTTGGAGACCCAGTACTTC. Translating it yields CASSARRGQGLETQYF.

The count of this clone is one. This chain links TRBV15 with TRBJ2-3; D perhaps matches TRBD2 (5 bases). The germline V gene encodes CDR1 LNHNV and CDR2 YYDKDF (reference sequence). Trimming pared 2 bases from V and 3 bases from J, leaving 9 bases between. There are 14 residues in the CDR3. This CDR3 reads CATSRRRQTDTQYF. CDR3 nucleotides: TGTGCCACCAGCAGACGGAGGCAAACAGATACGCAGTATTTT.

The V call is TRBV30, the J call TRBJ2-7, with 8 bases identical to TRBD1. CDR1 and CDR2 from the germline V gene are GTSNPN and SVGIG (reference sequence). Unmatched junction bases numbered 7, after V lost 2 bases and J lost 7 bases. This CDR3 contains 13 residues. The CDR3 DNA reads as TGTGCCTGGAGTATGCAGGGGGCGAAAGAGCAGTACTTC. Translation: CAWSMQGAKEQYF. The whole variable domain, filled in from reference TRBV30 and TRBJ2-7, reads SQTIHQWPATLVQPVGSPLSLECTVEGTSNPNLYWYRQAAGRGLQLLFYSVGIGQISSEVPQNLSASRPQDRQFILSSKKLLLSDSGFYLCAWSMQGAKEQYFGPGTRLTVT.